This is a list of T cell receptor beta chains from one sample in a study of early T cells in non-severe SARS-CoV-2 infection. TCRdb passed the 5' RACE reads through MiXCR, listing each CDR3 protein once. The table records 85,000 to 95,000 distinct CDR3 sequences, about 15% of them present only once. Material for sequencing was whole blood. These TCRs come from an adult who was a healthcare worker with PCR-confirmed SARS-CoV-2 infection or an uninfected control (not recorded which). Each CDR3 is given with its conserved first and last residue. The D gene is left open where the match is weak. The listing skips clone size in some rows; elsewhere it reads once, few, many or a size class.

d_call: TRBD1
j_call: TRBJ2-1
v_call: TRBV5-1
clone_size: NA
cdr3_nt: TGCGCCAGCAGCGCGGGACAGGGGGCCGCCTACAATGAGCAGTTCTTC
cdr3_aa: CASSAGQGAAYNEQFF

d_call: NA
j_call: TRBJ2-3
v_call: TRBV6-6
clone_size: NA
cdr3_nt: TGTGCCAGCAGTCCTTGGCTAGAGGATCAGGCGCAGTATTTT
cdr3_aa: CASSPWLEDQAQYF

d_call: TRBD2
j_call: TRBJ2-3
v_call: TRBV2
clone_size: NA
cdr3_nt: TGTGCCAGCAGTGAAGCGCGGGCGGGGGGGCCAGATACGCAGTATTTT
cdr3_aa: CASSEARAGGPDTQYF

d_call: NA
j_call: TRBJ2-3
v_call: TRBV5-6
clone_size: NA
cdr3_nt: TGTGCCAGCAGCCCCTTCCAGGGCCCAGATACGCAGTATTTT
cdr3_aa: CASSPFQGPDTQYF

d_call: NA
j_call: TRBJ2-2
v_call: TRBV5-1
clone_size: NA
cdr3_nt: TGCGCCAGCACCCGGACATCTCCGCCCGGGGAGCTGTTTTTT
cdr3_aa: CASTRTSPPGELFF

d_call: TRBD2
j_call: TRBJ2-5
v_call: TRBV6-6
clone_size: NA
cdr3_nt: TGTGCCAGCAGTTACTTTACCGGGGGGGCACAGACCCAGTACTTC
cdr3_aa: CASSYFTGGAQTQYF

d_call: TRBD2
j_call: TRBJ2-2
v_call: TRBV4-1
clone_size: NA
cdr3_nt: TGCGCCAGCAGCCAAGGGGAGATTAGCGGGGGATACACCGGGGAGCTGTTTTTT
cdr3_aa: CASSQGEISGGYTGELFF

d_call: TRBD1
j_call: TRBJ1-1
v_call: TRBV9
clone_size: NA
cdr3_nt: TGTGCCAGCAGCGCCGGGACAGGGGAAGCTTTCTTT
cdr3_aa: CASSAGTGEAFF

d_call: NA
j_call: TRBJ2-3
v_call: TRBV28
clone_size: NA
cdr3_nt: TGTGCCAGCAACGGCGGGGATCGCACAGATACGCAGTATTTT
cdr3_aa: CASNGGDRTDTQYF

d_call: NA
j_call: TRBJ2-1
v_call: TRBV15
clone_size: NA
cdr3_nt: TGTGCCACCAGCAGAGATTTGCGCGACAATGAGCAGTTCTTC
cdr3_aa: CATSRDLRDNEQFF

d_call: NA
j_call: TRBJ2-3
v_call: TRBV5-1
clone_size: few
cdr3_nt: TGCGCCAGCAGCACTACTTCGAATCCCACAGATACGCAGTATTTT
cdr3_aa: CASSTTSNPTDTQYF

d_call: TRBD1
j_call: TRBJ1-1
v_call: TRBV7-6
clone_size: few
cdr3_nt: TGTGCCAGCAGCTCAGAGGGACAGGGGGCGGCTGAAGCTTTCTTT
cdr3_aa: CASSSEGQGAAEAFF

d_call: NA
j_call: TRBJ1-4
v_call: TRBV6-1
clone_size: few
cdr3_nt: TGTGCCAGCAGGGAACTCGGGCCTCCTAATGAAAAACTGTTTTTT
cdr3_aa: CASRELGPPNEKLFF

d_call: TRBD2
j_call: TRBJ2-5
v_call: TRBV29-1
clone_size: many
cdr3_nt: TGTACCGGGACTATCATGGAGACCCAGTACTTC
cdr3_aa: CTGTIMETQYF

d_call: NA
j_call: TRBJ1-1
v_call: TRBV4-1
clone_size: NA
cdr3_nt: TGCGCCAGCAGCCAAGATCGGGTGGACACCCCCCTGATAGCTTTCTTT
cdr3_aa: CASSQDRVDTPLIAFF

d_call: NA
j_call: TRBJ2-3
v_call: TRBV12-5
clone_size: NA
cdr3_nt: TGTGCTAGCCACCCCGACTCTTCTAGCACAGATACGCAGTATTTT
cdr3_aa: CASHPDSSSTDTQYF

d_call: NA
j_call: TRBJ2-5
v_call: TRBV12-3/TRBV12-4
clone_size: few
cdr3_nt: TGTGCCAGCAGTTTAGCGCCACAGCAAGAGACCCAGTACTTC
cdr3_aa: CASSLAPQQETQYF

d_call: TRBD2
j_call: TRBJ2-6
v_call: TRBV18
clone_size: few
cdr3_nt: TGTGCCAGCTCACCACCGCCGGGGGGCTCTGGGGCCAACGTCCTGACTTTC
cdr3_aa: CASSPPPGGSGANVLTF

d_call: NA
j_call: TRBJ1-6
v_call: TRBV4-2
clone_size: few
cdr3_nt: TGTGCCAGCAGACGTGGAGGGTCAGGTTCACCCCTCCACTTT
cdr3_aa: CASRRGGSGSPLHF

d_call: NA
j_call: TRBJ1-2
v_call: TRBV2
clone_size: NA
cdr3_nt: TGTGCCAGCAGACAGACGGTGGATGGCTACACCTTC
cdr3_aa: CASRQTVDGYTF

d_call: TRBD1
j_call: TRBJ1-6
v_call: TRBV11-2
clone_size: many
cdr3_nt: TGTGCCAGCATGAGATCCGGGACAGTCCTTTCACCCCTCCACTTT
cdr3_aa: CASMRSGTVLSPLHF

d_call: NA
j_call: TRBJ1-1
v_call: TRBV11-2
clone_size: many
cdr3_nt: TGTGCCAGCAGCTTAGTCGGCGGGAACACTGAAGCTTTCTTT
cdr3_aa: CASSLVGGNTEAFF

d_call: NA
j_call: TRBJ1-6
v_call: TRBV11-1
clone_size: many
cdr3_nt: TGTGCCAGCAGCTCACAAGGGGGAAGATCACCCCTCCACTTT
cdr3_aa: CASSSQGGRSPLHF

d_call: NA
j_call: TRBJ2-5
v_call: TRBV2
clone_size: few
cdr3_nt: TGTGCCAGCAGTGGGCGGATCCAAGAGACCCAGTACTTC
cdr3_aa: CASSGRIQETQYF

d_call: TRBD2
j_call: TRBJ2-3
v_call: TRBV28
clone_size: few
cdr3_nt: TGTGCCGGCGGGGGGGGCACAGATACGCAGTATTTT
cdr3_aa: CAGGGGTDTQYF

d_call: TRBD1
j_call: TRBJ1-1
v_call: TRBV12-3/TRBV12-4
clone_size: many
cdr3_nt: TGTGCCACCCGGACAGGAACGAACACTGAAGCTTTCTTT
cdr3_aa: CATRTGTNTEAFF

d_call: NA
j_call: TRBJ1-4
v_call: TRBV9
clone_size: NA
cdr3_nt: TGTGCCAGCAGCGCATCGACGGGGGCAGTTAATGAAAAACTGTTTTTT
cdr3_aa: CASSASTGAVNEKLFF

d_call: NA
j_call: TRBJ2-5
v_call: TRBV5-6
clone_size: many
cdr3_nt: TGTGCCAGCAGCTTGGTTAGCGCTAGCTGGCAAGAGACCCAGTACTTC
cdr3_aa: CASSLVSASWQETQYF

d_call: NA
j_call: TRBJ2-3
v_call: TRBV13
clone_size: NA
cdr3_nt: TGTGCCAGCAGCCCCAACAGGGTTGGTAAAGATACGCAGTATTTT
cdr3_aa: CASSPNRVGKDTQYF

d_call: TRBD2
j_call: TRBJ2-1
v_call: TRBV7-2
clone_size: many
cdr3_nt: TGTGCCAGCAGCTTAGTAGGCGGGGGGCGATACAATGAGCAGTTCTTC
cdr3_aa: CASSLVGGGRYNEQFF

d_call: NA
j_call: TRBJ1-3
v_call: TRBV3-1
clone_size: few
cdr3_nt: TGTGCCAGCAGCCAGGCCCCAGGGGTCGCCTCCAGCACCATATATTTT
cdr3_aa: CASSQAPGVASSTIYF

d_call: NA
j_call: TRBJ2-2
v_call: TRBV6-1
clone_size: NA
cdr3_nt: TGTGCCTGCCGGCCTCTCGGAACCGGGGAGCTGTTTTTT
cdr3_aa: CACRPLGTGELFF

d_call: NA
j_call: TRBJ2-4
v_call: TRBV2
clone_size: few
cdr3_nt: TGTGCCAGCGGACTCGGGGACCTAGCCAAAAACATTCAGTACTTC
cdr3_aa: CASGLGDLAKNIQYF

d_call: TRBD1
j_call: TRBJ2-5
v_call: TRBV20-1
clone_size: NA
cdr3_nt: TGCAGTGCGGAACGACAGGGGACACGAGCGGAGACCCAGTACTTC
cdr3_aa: CSAERQGTRAETQYF

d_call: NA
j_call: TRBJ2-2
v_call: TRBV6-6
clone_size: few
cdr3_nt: TGTGCCAGCACCCTTCTTGGACAGAACACCGGGGAGCTGTTTTTT
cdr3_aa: CASTLLGQNTGELFF

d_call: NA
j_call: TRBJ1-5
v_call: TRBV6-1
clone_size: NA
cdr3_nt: TGTGCCAGCAGTGAAGGCAGTTTCCGGCAGTTGGGGATAAAGCCCCAGCATTTT
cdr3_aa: CASSEGSFRQLGIKPQHF

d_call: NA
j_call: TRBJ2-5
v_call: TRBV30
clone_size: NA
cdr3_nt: TGTGCCTGGAGTCACATGCAGGGCTTTAAGGAGACCCAGTACTTC
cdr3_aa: CAWSHMQGFKETQYF

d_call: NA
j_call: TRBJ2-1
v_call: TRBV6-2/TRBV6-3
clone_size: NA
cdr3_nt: TGTGCCAGCAGTTCGTGGAGCTCCTACAATGAGCAGTTCTTC
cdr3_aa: CASSSWSSYNEQFF

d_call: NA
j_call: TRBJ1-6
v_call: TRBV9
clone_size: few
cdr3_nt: TGTGCCAGCAGCGTAGCCAGCAATAATTCACCCCTCCACTTT
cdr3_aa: CASSVASNNSPLHF

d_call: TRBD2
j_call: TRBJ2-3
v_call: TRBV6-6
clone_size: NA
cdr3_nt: TGTGCCAGCCTCGGGACTAGCGTTACAGATACGCAGTATTTT
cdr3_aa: CASLGTSVTDTQYF

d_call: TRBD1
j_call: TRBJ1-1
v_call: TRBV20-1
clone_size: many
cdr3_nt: TGCAGTGCGAACAGGGGAATGAACACTGAAGCTTTCTTT
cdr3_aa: CSANRGMNTEAFF